The 5 T cell receptor beta chains below come from one sample, sequenced in a study of blood T cell repertoires in COVID-19. Measured with immunoSEQ multiplex PCR; TCRdb has only the in-frame clones, and not every one. The profile covers some 220,000 clones, with 70% to 85% appearing a single time and roughly a tenth taken by the ten largest. The sample consisted of peripheral blood. The receptors stem from a man aged 50-60 years with active or convalescent COVID-19.

The rearrangement joins TRBV10-3 to TRBJ2-2; 9 bases are shared with TRBD1. J was trimmed by 6 bases and V by 4 bases; bases with no gene match: 12. Germline CDR1 ENHRY, CDR2 SYGVKD. The CDR3 has 17 residues. The CDR3 protein is CAISGTGGAYSPGELFF. The CDR3, as DNA: TGTGCCATCAGTGGAACAGGGGGCGCATACTCCCCCGGGGAGCTGTTTTTT.

This clone was seen a handful of times. This sequence joins TRBV28 and TRBJ1-1, with TRBD1 identical over 11 bases. CDR1 is MDHEN, CDR2 SYDVKM, per germline. The CDR3 totals 15 residues. Trimming removed 6 bases from V and 3 bases from J; junction bases left unmatched: 6. This chain's CDR3 is CASRYPGQGDTEAFF. Here the CDR3 DNA reads TGTGCCAGCAGATATCCGGGACAGGGGGACACTGAAGCTTTCTTT.

V usage is TRBV5-4 and J usage is TRBJ2-7; D not resolved. The CDR3 contains 15 residues. Trimming removed 7 bases from V and 4 bases from J, with 21 bases in between. The V gene's germline CDR1 is SGHNT and CDR2 YYREEE (reference sequence). CDR3 sequence: CASRRDGPAHYEQYF. For the CDR3, the DNA is TGTGCCAGCCGCCGCGATGGGCCAGCCCATTACGAGCAGTACTTC.

The chain has TRBV7-2 and TRBJ2-7; the match to TRBD2 covers 8 bases. The CDR3 spans 14 residues. J was trimmed by 4 bases and V by 3 bases; bases with no gene match: 5. Looked up from germline, CDR1 is SGHTA and CDR2 is FQGNSA. CDR3 DNA: TGTGCCAGCAGCTTCAGAACTAGCGGATACGAGCAGTACTTC. Translated: CASSFRTSGYEQYF.

The chain has TRBV6-5 and TRBJ2-5, with a possible D match to TRBD1 (5 bases). Germline CDR1 reads MNHEY; CDR2 reads SVGAGI. The CDR3 sequence is 11 residues long. V lost 8 bases, J lost 5 bases, and 9 bases lay in between. The CDR3 here is CASGQRETQYF. CDR3 sequence (DNA): TGTGCCAGCGGACAAAGGGAGACCCAGTACTTC.